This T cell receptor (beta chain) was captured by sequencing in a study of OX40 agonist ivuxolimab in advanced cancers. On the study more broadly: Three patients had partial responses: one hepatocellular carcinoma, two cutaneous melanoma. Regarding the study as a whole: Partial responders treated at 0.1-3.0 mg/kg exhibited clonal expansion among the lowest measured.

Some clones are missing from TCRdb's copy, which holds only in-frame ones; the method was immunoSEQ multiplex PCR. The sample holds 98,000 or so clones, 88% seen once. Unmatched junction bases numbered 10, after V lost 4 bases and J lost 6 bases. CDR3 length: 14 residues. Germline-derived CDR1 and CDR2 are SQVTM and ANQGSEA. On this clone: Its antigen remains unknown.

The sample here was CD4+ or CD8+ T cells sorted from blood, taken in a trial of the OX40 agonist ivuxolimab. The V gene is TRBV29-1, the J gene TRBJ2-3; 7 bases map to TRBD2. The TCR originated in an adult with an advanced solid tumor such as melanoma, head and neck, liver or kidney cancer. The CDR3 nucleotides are TGCAGCGTTGTAACCGGGAGGATTAGGGATACGCAGTATTTT. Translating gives CSVVTGRIRDTQYF.